Below are 2 T cell receptor beta chains sequenced from a single sample in a study of human T cells and chemical hapten exposure listed by TCRdb under 2021. This specimen's time point label, interpreted: patch test 3, about 24 weeks after DPC sensitization. The sample's treatment or condition label, in plain terms: therapeutic diphenylcyclopropenone sensitization with weekly scalp DPC. The library was obtained by RACE. Data came from a NextSeq 500. TCRdb reprocessed the public reads (quality trimming at Q25 with fastp, clone calling with MiXCR) and kept in-frame beta chains. Records with the same CDR3 protein are collapsed into one entry carrying the most frequent genes and DNA. The sample table contains around 110,000 distinct CDR3 sequences; only one count was recorded for roughly 10% of them. The ten largest clones represent 2% to 2.5% of the sample. Sequencing was performed on whole blood, taken in connection with sensitization to the hapten diphenylcyclopropenone (DPC). The receptor source for this set is a woman between 45 and 60 years old with alopecia areata. Some clones in this sample may be carry-over from other donors' samples.

At least ten counts were recorded for this clonotype. V usage is TRBV5-5 and J usage is TRBJ2-5, with 12 bases aligning to TRBD1. Germline V lookup: CDR1 SGHKS, CDR2 YYEKEE (reference sequence). V lost 4 bases and J lost 5; bases outside the gene matches: 3. This CDR3 has 14 residues. The CDR3 bases are TGTGCCAGCAGCCGGGGACAGGGGGCCGAGACCCAGTACTTC. Its protein product is CASSRGQGAETQYF.

This rearrangement joins TRBV20-1 to TRBJ2-1; D unclear. Looked up from germline, CDR1 is DFQATT and CDR2 is SNEGSKA (reference sequence). The CDR3 runs 14 residues. Trimming took off 6 bases at V and 4 bases at J, with 16 bases between the two ends. Here the CDR3 DNA reads TGCAGTGCGCCCCCGCCTACCCAATACAATGAGCAGTTCTTC. It translates to CSAPPPTQYNEQFF.